The subject of this entry is one T cell receptor (beta chain). This sample was included in a study of lymphopenia after photon versus proton radiotherapy. The CDR3 contains 16 residues. The V gene end was trimmed by 6 bases and the J gene end by 2 bases; junction bases not matched to a gene: 11. The germline CDR1 and CDR2 sequences are LNHDA and SQIVND (reference sequence). The assay was immunoSEQ multiplex PCR, and TCRdb's table has in-frame clones only and misses some. The table has 55,000 to 70,000 clones, approximately 91% seen once. Sequenced here: peripheral blood, sampled from a patient treated with photon-based radiotherapy. The chain couples TRBV19 to TRBJ2-3; 7 bases align to TRBD1. The clonotype originates from a woman in her 70s with pancreatic cancer. CDR3 amino acids: CASRGGPGGITDTQYF. DNA for the CDR3: TGTGCCAGTAGAGGGGGCCCAGGGGGAATCACAGATACGCAGTATTTT.